Listed below are T cell receptor beta chains from one sample, sequenced in a study of cytomegalovirus exposure and HLA in healthy donors. The data were produced by immunoSEQ multiplex PCR, yet TCRdb's version contains in-frame clones alone and is incomplete. The sample has under 110,000 clones, over 70% seen once; the top ten hold 0.6% to 1%. The sequencing input was PBMCs. The receptors were gathered from a boy between 10 and 17 years old in good health and CMV-seronegative. The CDR3 runs from the conserved cysteine through the conserved F or W. Each record gives: V gene, J gene, D gene, clone size, CDR3 protein, CDR3 DNA. A D gene is named only where the DNA matches it firmly. A clone size is listed for some rows: how often the clone was seen (once, few, many), or a class if it is expanded.

TRBV6-5	TRBJ1-2	TRBD1	NA	CASSLGPADRDGYTF	TGTGCCAGCAGTCTCGGGCCCGCGGACAGGGATGGCTACACCTTC
TRBV10-3	TRBJ1-4	TRBD1	NA	CAISERQGHEKLFF	TGTGCCATCAGTGAGCGACAGGGTCATGAAAAACTGTTTTTT
TRBV7-8	TRBJ2-2	NA	NA	CASSLRAGELFF	TGTGCCAGCAGCTTGCGCGCCGGGGAGCTGTTTTTT
TRBV2	TRBJ2-7	NA	few	CASSEGRRYEQYF	TGTGCCAGCAGTGAGGGCAGGCGTTACGAGCAGTACTTC
TRBV7-2	TRBJ1-1	NA	NA	CASSSRAFEAFF	TGTGCCAGCAGCTCCCGAGCTTTTGAAGCTTTCTTT
TRBV19	TRBJ2-7	NA	NA	CASKGHPNGEQYF	TGTGCCAGCAAGGGACACCCGAATGGTGAGCAGTACTTC
TRBV4-2	TRBJ2-4	NA	NA	CASSQAGEGDGNIQYF	TGTGCCAGCAGCCAAGCTGGAGAGGGAGACGGGAACATTCAGTACTTC
TRBV5-1	TRBJ2-7	NA	NA	CASSLRTSYEQYF	TGCGCCAGCAGCTTAAGGACATCCTACGAGCAGTACTTC
TRBV5-4	TRBJ1-6	TRBD1	few	CASSSRDRGHSPLHF	TGTGCCAGCAGCTCCCGGGACAGGGGGCACTCACCCCTCCACTTT
TRBV7-2	TRBJ1-1	NA	few	CASSVGRENTEAFF	TGTGCCAGCAGCGTCGGACGGGAGAACACTGAAGCTTTCTTT
TRBV28	TRBJ1-1	TRBD1	NA	CASSSGGGDGTEAFF	TGTGCCAGCAGCTCCGGAGGGGGCGATGGCACTGAAGCTTTCTTT
TRBV5-1	TRBJ2-7	TRBD2	NA	CASRTGLAGVRLTF	TGCGCCAGCAGGACGGGACTAGCGGGAGTTCGGTTGACCTTC
TRBV18	TRBJ2-2	NA	few	CASKGAMNTGELFF	TGTGCCAGCAAAGGAGCGATGAACACCGGGGAGCTGTTTTTT
TRBV2	TRBJ2-1	TRBD2	NA	CASSEPGGKYNEQFF	TGTGCCAGCAGTGAACCGGGGGGTAAATACAATGAGCAGTTCTTC
TRBV7-2	TRBJ2-1	NA	NA	CASSSGGGGANEQFF	TGTGCCAGCAGCTCAGGGGGCGGGGGGGCCAATGAGCAGTTCTTC
TRBV4-1	TRBJ1-4	TRBD1	NA	CASLDREKLFF	TGCGCCAGCTTGGACAGGGAAAAACTGTTTTTT
TRBV6-4	TRBJ1-6	NA	once	CASSDFMGSPLHF	TGTGCCAGCAGTGACTTTATGGGCTCACCCCTCCACTTT
TRBV7-9	TRBJ1-1	NA	NA	CASSPGGDTNTEAFF	TGTGCCAGCAGCCCTGGAGGGGATACGAACACTGAAGCTTTCTTT
TRBV28	TRBJ2-7	TRBD1	NA	CASIPGTVRGDEQYF	TGTGCCAGCATACCCGGGACAGTTCGAGGGGACGAGCAGTACTTC
TRBV14	TRBJ1-6	NA	few	CASSPRVGPAGRPLHF	TGTGCCAGCAGCCCCCGGGTAGGCCCGGCGGGGAGACCCCTCCACTTT
TRBV19	TRBJ2-7	NA	NA	CASSAQGHEQYF	TGTGCCAGTAGTGCCCAGGGGCACGAGCAGTACTTC
TRBV5-1	TRBJ2-7	NA	NA	CASSPNPAAVPSYEQYF	TGCGCCAGCAGCCCTAACCCCGCGGCGGTCCCCTCCTACGAGCAGTACTTC
TRBV30	TRBJ1-4	NA	NA	CAWSPRSPESEKLFF	TGTGCCTGGAGTCCTCGGTCCCCCGAGAGTGAAAAACTGTTTTTT
TRBV2	TRBJ2-5	TRBD2	few	CASRQRGSETQYF	TGTGCCAGCAGGCAGCGGGGCTCGGAGACCCAGTACTTC
TRBV12-5	TRBJ1-5	NA	NA	CASGLGRGGQPQHF	TGTGCTAGTGGTTTGGGGCGGGGTGGTCAGCCCCAGCATTTT
TRBV28	TRBJ2-7	NA	NA	CASSFGRQNEQYF	TGTGCCAGCAGTTTCGGCAGGCAGAACGAGCAGTACTTC
TRBV5-1	TRBJ2-7	NA	NA	CASSLVAGSYEQYF	TGCGCCAGCAGCTTGGTCGCAGGATCCTACGAGCAGTACTTC
TRBV7-2	TRBJ1-2	NA	NA	CASSFPPNYGYTF	TGTGCCAGCAGCTTCCCTCCTAACTATGGCTACACCTTC
TRBV10-3	TRBJ2-1	TRBD1	NA	CAILPGTGGTNEQFF	TGTGCCATCCTTCCCGGGACAGGGGGCACAAATGAGCAGTTCTTC
TRBV27	TRBJ2-1	NA	NA	CASTMSGNGYNEQFF	TGTGCCAGCACCATGAGCGGAAACGGATACAATGAGCAGTTCTTC
TRBV9	TRBJ2-7	TRBD1	NA	CASSVGDREYEQYF	TGTGCCAGCAGCGTAGGGGACAGGGAATACGAGCAGTACTTC
TRBV28	TRBJ2-7	NA	NA	CASRGGIYEQYF	TGTGCCAGCAGGGGAGGTATCTACGAGCAGTACTTC
TRBV4-3	TRBJ1-2	NA	NA	CASSQDGAGREPHGYTF	TGCGCCAGCAGCCAAGATGGGGCAGGTCGGGAGCCCCATGGCTACACCTTC
TRBV7-9	TRBJ1-4	TRBD1	once	CASSRGQGSHEKLFF	TGTGCCAGCAGCCGGGGACAGGGGAGTCATGAAAAACTGTTTTTT
TRBV2	TRBJ2-5	TRBD1	NA	CASSDRDRETQYF	TGTGCCAGCAGTGACCGGGACAGAGAGACCCAGTACTTC
TRBV5-1	TRBJ2-1	TRBD1	NA	CASGTTDRTRNEQFF	TGCGCCAGCGGCACGACGGACAGGACCCGCAATGAGCAGTTCTTC
TRBV19	TRBJ1-6	NA	NA	CASSIDTGDSPLHF	TGTGCCAGTAGTATAGACACCGGTGATTCACCCCTCCACTTT
TRBV21-1	TRBJ1-5	NA	NA	CASSTRTSSNQPQHF	TGTGCCAGCAGCACCCGGACAAGTAGCAATCAGCCCCAGCATTTT
TRBV15	TRBJ2-6	TRBD1	NA	CATRGTGGFYGANVLTF	TGTGCCACCCGTGGGACAGGGGGGTTCTATGGGGCCAACGTCCTGACTTTC
TRBV19	TRBJ2-3	TRBD2	NA	CAVGLAGTRDTQYF	TGTGCCGTCGGACTAGCGGGTACAAGGGATACGCAGTATTTT
TRBV30	TRBJ2-1	NA	NA	CAWSVLREKGGWNEQFF	TGTGCCTGGAGTGTACTTAGGGAAAAAGGGGGATGGAATGAGCAGTTCTTC
TRBV28	TRBJ1-3	NA	NA	CASSPDSSSSGNTIYF	TGTGCCAGCAGTCCGGACAGCTCGAGCTCTGGAAACACCATATATTTT
TRBV6-1	TRBJ2-1	TRBD1	few	CASTMGQTYNEQFF	TGTGCCAGCACGATGGGACAGACGTACAATGAGCAGTTCTTC
TRBV9	TRBJ1-1	NA	NA	CASSVLGTGNTEAFF	TGTGCCAGCAGCGTATTGGGGACTGGGAACACTGAAGCTTTCTTT
TRBV13	TRBJ1-2	NA	few	CASSSRSLNYGYTF	TGTGCCAGCAGCTCCCGCAGTCTTAACTATGGCTACACCTTC
TRBV25-1	TRBJ1-6	NA	NA	CASSDSSYNSPLHF	TGTGCCAGCAGTGACAGCTCCTATAATTCACCCCTCCACTTT
TRBV9	TRBJ1-2	TRBD1	NA	CASSPTGGRYGYTF	TGTGCCAGCAGTCCGACAGGGGGACGTTATGGCTACACCTTC
TRBV10-1	TRBJ2-5	TRBD2	NA	CASSESMASGRSTQYF	TGCGCCAGCAGTGAGTCGATGGCTAGCGGGAGGTCGACCCAGTACTTC
TRBV28	TRBJ1-2	NA	NA	CASSLSGHGYTF	TGTGCCAGCAGTTTATCAGGGCATGGCTACACCTTC
TRBV6-1	TRBJ1-2	NA	NA	CASSDSTYGYTF	TGTGCCAGCAGTGACAGTACATATGGCTACACCTTC
TRBV15	TRBJ2-1	TRBD2	NA	CATSGRGSGIYNEQFF	TGTGCCACCAGCGGCCGGGGTAGCGGGATTTACAATGAGCAGTTCTTC